Described below is a single TCR beta chain sequence and its context. What it binds is not known. The sample comes from a study of cytomegalovirus exposure and HLA in healthy donors. Study results and limitations: Earlier analysis yielded a pattern in which most TCR beta V segments were productive about 90% or about 30% of the time. Common viral pathogens were later found to be apparently linked to several of the most significant clusters.

The PCR employed 60 Vbeta primers together with 13 Jbeta primers. Only in-frame clones appear in the TCRdb table, and some are missing; sequencing was by immunoSEQ multiplex PCR. This sample has some 170,000 clones, with approximately 80% found just once. Germline assignment: CDR1 SEHNR and CDR2 FQNEAQ (reference sequence). The CDR3 loop spans 15 amino acids. V shed 1 base and J shed 1 base, with 10 bases lying between them. This TCR was recovered from a man between 18 and 35 years old in good health and CMV-seropositive. Sequencing was done on a sample of PBMCs. The gene calls are TRBV7-9 and TRBJ2-5; maybe TRBD2 (6 bases). The CDR3 DNA reads as TGTGCCAGCAGCTTAGAGCAGGGAGGCCAAGAGACCCAGTACTTC. It is translated as CASSLEQGGQETQYF.